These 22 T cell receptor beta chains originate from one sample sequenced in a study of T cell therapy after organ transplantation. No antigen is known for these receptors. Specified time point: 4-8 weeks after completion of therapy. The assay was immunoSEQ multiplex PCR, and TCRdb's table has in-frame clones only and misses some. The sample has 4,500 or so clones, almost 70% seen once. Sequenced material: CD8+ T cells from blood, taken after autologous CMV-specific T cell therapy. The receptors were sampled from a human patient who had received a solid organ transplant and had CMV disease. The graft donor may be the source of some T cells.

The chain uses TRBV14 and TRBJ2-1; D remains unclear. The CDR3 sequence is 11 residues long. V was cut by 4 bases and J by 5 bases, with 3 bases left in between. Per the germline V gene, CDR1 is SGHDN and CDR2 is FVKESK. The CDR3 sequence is CASSRNNEQFF. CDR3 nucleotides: TGTGCCAGCAGCCGGAACAATGAGCAGTTCTTC.

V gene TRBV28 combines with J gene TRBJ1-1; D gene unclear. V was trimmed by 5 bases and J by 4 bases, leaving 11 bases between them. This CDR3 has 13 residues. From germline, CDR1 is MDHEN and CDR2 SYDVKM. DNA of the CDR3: TGTGCCAGCAGTACCTCCGGGTTCACTGAAGCTTTCTTT. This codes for CASSTSGFTEAFF.

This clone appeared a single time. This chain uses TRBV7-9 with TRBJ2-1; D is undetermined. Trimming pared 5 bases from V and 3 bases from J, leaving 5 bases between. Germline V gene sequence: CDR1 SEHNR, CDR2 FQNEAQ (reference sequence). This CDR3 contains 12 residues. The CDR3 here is CASSPGYNEQFF. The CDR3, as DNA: TGTGCCAGCAGCCCCGGCTACAATGAGCAGTTCTTC.

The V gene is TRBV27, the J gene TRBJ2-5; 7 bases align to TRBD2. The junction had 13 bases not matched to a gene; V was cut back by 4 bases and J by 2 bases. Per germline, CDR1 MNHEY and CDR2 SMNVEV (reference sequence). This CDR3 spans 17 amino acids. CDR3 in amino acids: CASSSLGSSGPQETQYF. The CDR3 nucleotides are TGTGCCAGCAGTTCCCTCGGGAGTAGCGGGCCACAAGAGACCCAGTACTTC.

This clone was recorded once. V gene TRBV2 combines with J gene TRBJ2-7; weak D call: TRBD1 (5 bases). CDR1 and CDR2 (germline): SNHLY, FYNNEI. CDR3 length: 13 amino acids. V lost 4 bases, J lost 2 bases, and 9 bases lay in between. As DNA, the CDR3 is TGTGCCAGCAGTGCCGCGACAGCCTACGAGCAGTACTTC. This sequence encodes CASSAATAYEQYF.

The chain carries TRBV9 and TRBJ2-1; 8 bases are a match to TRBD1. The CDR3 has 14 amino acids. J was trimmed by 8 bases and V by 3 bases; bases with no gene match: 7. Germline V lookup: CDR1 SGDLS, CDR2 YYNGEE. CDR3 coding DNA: TGTGCCAGCAGCGGGGCAGGGGGCAGGGATGAGCAGTTCTTC. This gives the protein CASSGAGGRDEQFF. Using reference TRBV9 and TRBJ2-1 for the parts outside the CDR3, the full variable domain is DSGVTQTPKHLITATGQRVTLRCSPRSGDLSVYWYQQSLDQGLQFLIQYYNGEERAKGNILERFSAQQFPDLHSELNLSSLELGDSALYFCASSGAGGRDEQFFGPGTRLTVL.

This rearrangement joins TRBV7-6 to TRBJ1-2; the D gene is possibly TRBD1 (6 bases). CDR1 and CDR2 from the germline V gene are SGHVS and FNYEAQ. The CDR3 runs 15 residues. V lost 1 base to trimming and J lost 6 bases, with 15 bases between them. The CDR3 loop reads CASSLGFGRDNGYTF. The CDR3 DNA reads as TGTGCCAGCAGCTTAGGTTTTGGAAGGGACAATGGCTACACCTTC.

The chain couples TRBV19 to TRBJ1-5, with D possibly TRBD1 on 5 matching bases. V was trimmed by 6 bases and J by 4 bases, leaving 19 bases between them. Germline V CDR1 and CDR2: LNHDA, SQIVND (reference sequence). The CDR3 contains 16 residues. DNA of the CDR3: TGTGCCAGTAGGAGCCGGGACTCAGCGGGGAATCAGCCCCAGCATTTT. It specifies CASRSRDSAGNQPQHF.

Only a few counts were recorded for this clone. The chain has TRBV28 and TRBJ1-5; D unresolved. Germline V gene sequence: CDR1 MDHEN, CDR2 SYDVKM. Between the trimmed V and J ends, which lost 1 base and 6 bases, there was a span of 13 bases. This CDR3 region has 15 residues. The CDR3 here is CASSLYASTGQPQHF. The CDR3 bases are TGTGCCAGCAGTTTATATGCTTCGACGGGTCAGCCCCAGCATTTT.

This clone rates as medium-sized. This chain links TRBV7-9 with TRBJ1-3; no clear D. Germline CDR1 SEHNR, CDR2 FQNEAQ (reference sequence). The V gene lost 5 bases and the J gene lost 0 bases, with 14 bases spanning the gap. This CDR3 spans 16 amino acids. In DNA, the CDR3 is TGTGCCAGCAGCCCTGCCGAACGAACCTCTGGAAACACCATATATTTT. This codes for CASSPAERTSGNTIYF.

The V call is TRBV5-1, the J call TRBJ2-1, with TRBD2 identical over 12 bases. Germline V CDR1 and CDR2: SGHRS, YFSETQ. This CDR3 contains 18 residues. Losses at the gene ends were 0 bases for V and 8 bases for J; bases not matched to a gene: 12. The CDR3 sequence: CASSLGERLAGEGHEQFF. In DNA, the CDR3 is TGCGCCAGCAGCTTGGGGGAAAGACTAGCGGGAGAGGGGCATGAGCAGTTCTTC.

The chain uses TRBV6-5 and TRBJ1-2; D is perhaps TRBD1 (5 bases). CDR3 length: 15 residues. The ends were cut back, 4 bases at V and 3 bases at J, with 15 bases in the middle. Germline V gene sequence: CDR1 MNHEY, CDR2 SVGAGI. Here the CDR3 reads CASSSRWGLDYGYTF. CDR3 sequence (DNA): TGTGCCAGCAGTTCCCGTTGGGGACTGGACTATGGCTACACCTTC.

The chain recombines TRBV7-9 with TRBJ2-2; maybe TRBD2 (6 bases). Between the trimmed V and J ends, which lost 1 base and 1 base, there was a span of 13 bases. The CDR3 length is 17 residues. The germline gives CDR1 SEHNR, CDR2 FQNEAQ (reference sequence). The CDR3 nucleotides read TGTGCCAGCAGCTTAGGTGGGACCGGGGGGAACACCGGGGAGCTGTTTTTT. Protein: CASSLGGTGGNTGELFF.

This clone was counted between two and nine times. CDR3 nucleotides: TGTGCCAGCAGCTTGGCCGGGCGGGCAGCTAGAAACTATGGCTACACCTTC. Translation gives CASSLAGRAARNYGYTF. The chain couples TRBV5-8 to TRBJ1-2; no definite D call. In germline, CDR1 is SGHTS, CDR2 YDEGEE. Trimming took off 0 bases at V and 2 bases at J, with 17 bases between the two ends. CDR3 size: 17 residues.

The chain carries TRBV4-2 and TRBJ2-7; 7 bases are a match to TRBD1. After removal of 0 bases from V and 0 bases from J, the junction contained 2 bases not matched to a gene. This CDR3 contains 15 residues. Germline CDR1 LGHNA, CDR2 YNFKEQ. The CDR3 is CASSQEGDSSYEQYF. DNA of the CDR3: TGTGCCAGCAGCCAAGAAGGGGACAGCTCCTACGAGCAGTACTTC.

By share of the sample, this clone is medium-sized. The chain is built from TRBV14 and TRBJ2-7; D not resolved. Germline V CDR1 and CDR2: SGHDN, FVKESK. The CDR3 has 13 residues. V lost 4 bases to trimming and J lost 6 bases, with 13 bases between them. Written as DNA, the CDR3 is TGTGCCAGCAGCCTCACAACCCAAAGCGAGCAGTACTTC. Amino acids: CASSLTTQSEQYF.

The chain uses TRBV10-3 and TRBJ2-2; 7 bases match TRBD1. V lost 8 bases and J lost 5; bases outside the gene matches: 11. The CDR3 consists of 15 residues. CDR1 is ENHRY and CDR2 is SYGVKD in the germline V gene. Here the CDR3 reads CAIGTSTGETGELFF. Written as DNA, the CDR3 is TGTGCCATCGGCACCAGTACAGGGGAAACCGGGGAGCTGTTTTTT.

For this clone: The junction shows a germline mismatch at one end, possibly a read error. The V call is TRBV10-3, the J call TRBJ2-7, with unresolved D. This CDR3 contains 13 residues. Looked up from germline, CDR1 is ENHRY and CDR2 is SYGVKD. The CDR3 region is CASSYSNVNEQYF. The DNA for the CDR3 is TGTGCCAGCAGTTACTCGAACGTGAATGAGCAGTACTTC.

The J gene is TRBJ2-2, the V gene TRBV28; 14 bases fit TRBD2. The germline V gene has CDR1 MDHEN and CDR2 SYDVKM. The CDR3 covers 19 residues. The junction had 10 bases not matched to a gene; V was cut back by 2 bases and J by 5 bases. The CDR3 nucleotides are TGTGCCAGCAGTTTACCGGGACTAGCGGGAGTGGGGGGGACCGGGGAGCTGTTTTTT. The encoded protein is CASSLPGLAGVGGTGELFF.

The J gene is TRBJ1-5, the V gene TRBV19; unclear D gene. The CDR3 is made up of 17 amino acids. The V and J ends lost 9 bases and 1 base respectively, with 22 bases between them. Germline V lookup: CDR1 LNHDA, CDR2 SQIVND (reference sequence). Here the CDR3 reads CASQRTQARGSNQPQHF. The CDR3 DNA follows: TGTGCCAGCCAAAGGACCCAAGCGCGGGGAAGCAATCAGCCCCAGCATTTT.

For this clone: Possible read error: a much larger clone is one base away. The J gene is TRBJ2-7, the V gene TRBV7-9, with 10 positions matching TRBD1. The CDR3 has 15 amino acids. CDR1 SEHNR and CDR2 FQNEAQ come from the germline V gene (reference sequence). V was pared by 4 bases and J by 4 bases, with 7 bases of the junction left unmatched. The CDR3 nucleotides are TGTGCCAGCAGCTACCGGGACAGGGGATCTTACGAGCAGTACTTC. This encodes CASSYRDRGSYEQYF.

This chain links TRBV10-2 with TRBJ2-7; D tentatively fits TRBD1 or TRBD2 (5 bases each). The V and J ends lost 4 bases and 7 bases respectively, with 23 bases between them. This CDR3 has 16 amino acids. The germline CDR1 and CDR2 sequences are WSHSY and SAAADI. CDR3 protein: CASSGAHGQVWEEQYF. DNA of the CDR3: TGCGCCAGCAGTGGGGCTCACGGACAAGTTTGGGAGGAGCAGTACTTC.